Listed below are T cell receptor beta chains from one sample, sequenced in a study of cytomegalovirus exposure and HLA in healthy donors. The data were produced by immunoSEQ multiplex PCR, yet TCRdb's version contains in-frame clones alone and is incomplete. The sample includes 140,000 or so clones, 90% to 95% of them seen just once. Sequencing input: PBMCs. These receptors all come from a man aged 18 to 30 in good health and CMV-seronegative. The CDR3 runs from the conserved cysteine through the conserved F or W. Each record gives: D gene, clone size, V gene, J gene, CDR3 DNA, CDR3 protein. D genes are given only for firm matches. Clone size, where shown, is once, few, many, or a class for clones that have expanded.

D: TRBD1
size: -
V: TRBV7-8
J: TRBJ2-1
DNA: TGTGCCAGCAGCTACCTACAGGGGTTGAGGCAGTTCTTC
CDR3: CASSYLQGLRQFF

D: TRBD2
size: once
V: TRBV7-9
J: TRBJ2-1
DNA: TGTGCCAGCAGCTTAGGGACTAGCGGCCTCTACAATGAGCAGTTCTTC
CDR3: CASSLGTSGLYNEQFF

D: -
size: few
V: TRBV25-1
J: TRBJ1-2
DNA: TGTGCCAGCAGGGACAGTGCTTATGGCTACACCTTC
CDR3: CASRDSAYGYTF

D: -
size: once
V: TRBV27
J: TRBJ1-1
DNA: TGTGCCAGCAGTTTAGTCGGAGGGGAGACTGAAGCTTTCTTT
CDR3: CASSLVGGETEAFF

D: -
size: few
V: TRBV5-4
J: TRBJ2-3
DNA: TGTGCCAGCAGCTTGCCGGGGGTCACAGATACGCAGTATTTT
CDR3: CASSLPGVTDTQYF

D: -
size: -
V: TRBV9
J: TRBJ1-3
DNA: TGTGCCAGCAGCGTCGCGACAGACTCTGGAAACACCATATATTTT
CDR3: CASSVATDSGNTIYF

D: TRBD1
size: -
V: TRBV2
J: TRBJ2-1
DNA: TGTGCCAGCAGTGGTGAAGGGTGGACAGGGAAGGACTATGAGCAGTTCTTC
CDR3: CASSGEGWTGKDYEQFF

D: TRBD2
size: -
V: TRBV19
J: TRBJ2-3
DNA: TGTGCCAGTAGCGGCCTCGGGGGGGCTGGCACAGATACGCAGTATTTT
CDR3: CASSGLGGAGTDTQYF

D: -
size: -
V: TRBV4-2
J: TRBJ1-5
DNA: TGTGCCAGCAGCCAAGTTGCGGATCAGCCCCAGCATTTT
CDR3: CASSQVADQPQHF

D: -
size: once
V: TRBV5-1
J: TRBJ2-7
DNA: TGCGCCAGCAGCTCAGACAGCTACGAGCAGTACTTC
CDR3: CASSSDSYEQYF

D: TRBD1
size: -
V: TRBV27
J: TRBJ2-3
DNA: TGTGCCAGCAGTCCGCAGGGGGGCACAGATACGCAGTATTTT
CDR3: CASSPQGGTDTQYF